This T cell receptor (beta chain) appears in the sequencing data of a study of shared clonotypes between healthy human individuals. Repertoires were generated with immunoSEQ multiplex PCR, while TCRdb's copy carries only in-frame clones and drops some. The top ten clones hold 24% of a sample with some 740,000 clones, more than 85% of them seen once. Germline CDR1 is SGDLS and CDR2 is YYNGEE. The V end lost 4 bases, the J end lost 3 bases, and 10 bases lay between the germline ends. This CDR3 is built from 13 residues. Naive CD8 cells lacked CD45RO, underwent positive selection for CCR7 and left out terminally differentiated effector memory CD45RA+ cells.

Sequenced sample: naive CD8+ T cells sorted from blood. The sequence was obtained from a man aged 25 to 40 in good health. The rearrangement uses TRBV9 and TRBJ1-1; weak D call: TRBD1 (5 bases). CDR3 loop: CASSPRGDTEAFF. CDR3 nucleotides: TGTGCCAGCAGCCCCCGAGGGGACACTGAAGCTTTCTTT.